This T cell receptor (beta chain) was recovered during a study of T cells in Graves' hyperthyroidism and ophthalmopathy. The sample holds many counts of this clonotype. The antigen is unknown. Germline CDR1 SGHDN, CDR2 FVKESK. This CDR3 is built from 13 residues. V lost 4 bases and J 2 bases, leaving 6 bases between the germline ends. Amplified TCR beta CDR3 regions came from RNA transcripts. Initially, a first-round RT-PCR of the TCR CDR3 employed the HTBI primer set. TCRdb fed the multiplex PCR reads into MiXCR, producing one record per CDR3 protein. In the table there are 600,000 or so distinct CDR3 sequences, 35% to 55% of which are singletons. Patients showing uncontrolled infection, other autoimmune disease, pregnancy or lactation were ineligible. Broader study findings: The model anticipated ophthalmopathy a median 6.5 months pre-onset. Most thyroid clonotypes that were expanded above 0.001 also turned up in blood. Stable hyperthyroidism and ophthalmopathy were separated using 13 V-J signatures.

The sequenced material came from peripheral blood or thyroid tissue (not recorded which). This chain connects TRBV14 to TRBJ1-3, with D unclear. The TCR comes from a woman aged 18 to 35 with Graves' hyperthyroidism. This CDR3 is CASSRRPGNTIYF. The CDR3 DNA is TGTGCCAGCAGCCGTCGTCCTGGAAACACCATATATTTT. Looking up the rest from reference TRBV14 and TRBJ1-3 gives the full variable domain: EAGVTQFPSHSVIEKGQTVTLRCDPISGHDNLYWYRRVMGKEIKFLLHFVKESKQDESGMPNNRFLAERTGGTYSTLKVQPAELEDSGVYFCASSRRPGNTIYFGEGSWLTVV.